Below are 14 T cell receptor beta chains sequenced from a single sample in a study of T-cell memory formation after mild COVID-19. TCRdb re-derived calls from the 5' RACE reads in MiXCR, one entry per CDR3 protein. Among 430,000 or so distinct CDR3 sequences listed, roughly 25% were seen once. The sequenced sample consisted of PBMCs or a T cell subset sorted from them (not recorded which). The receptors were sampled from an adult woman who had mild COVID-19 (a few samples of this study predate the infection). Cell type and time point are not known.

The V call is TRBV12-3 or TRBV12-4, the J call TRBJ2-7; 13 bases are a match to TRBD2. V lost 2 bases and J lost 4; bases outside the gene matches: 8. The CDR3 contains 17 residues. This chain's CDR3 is CASSLQGLAGYYYEQYF. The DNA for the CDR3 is TGTGCCAGCAGTTTACAGGGACTAGCGGGATATTATTACGAGCAGTACTTC.

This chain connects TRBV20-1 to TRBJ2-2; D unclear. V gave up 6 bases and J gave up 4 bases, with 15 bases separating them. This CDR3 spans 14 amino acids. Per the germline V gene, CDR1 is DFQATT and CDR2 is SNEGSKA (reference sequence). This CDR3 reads CSARPPLGTGELFF. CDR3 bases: TGCAGTGCCAGACCCCCTTTGGGCACCGGGGAGCTGTTTTTT.

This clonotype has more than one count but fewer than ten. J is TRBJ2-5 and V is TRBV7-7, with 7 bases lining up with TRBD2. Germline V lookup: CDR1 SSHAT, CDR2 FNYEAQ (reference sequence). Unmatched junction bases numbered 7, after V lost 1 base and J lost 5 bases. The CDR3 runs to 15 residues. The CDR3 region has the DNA TGTGCCAGCAGCTTAGGAGCGGCCGGGGGGGAGACCCAGTACTTC. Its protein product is CASSLGAAGGETQYF.

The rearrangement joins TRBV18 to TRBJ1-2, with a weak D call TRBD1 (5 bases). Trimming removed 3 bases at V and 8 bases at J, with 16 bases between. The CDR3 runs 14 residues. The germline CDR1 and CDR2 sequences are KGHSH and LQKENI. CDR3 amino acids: CASSPSGLRGGYTF. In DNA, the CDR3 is TGTGCCAGCTCACCTTCCGGCCTTCGGGGCGGCTACACCTTC.

CDR3 loop: CASSPFGTYQETQYF. In DNA, the CDR3 is TGTGCCAGCAGTCCTTTCGGAACGTACCAAGAGACCCAGTACTTC. The chain is built from TRBV3-1 and TRBJ2-5; no firm D call. This CDR3 has 15 amino acids. V shed 6 bases and J shed 0 bases, with 14 bases lying between them. Per the germline V gene, CDR1 is LGHDT and CDR2 is YNNKEL (reference sequence).

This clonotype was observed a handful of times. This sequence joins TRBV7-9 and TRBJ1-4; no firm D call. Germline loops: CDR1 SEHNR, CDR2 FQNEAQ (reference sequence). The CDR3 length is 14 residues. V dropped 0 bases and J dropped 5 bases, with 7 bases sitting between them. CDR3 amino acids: CASSLAAFNEKLFF. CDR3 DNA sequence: TGTGCCAGCAGCTTAGCGGCCTTCAATGAAAAACTGTTTTTT.

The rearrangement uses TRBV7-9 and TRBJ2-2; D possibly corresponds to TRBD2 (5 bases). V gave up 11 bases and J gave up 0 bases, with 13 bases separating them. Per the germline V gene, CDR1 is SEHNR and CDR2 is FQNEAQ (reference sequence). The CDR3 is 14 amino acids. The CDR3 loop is CALERGSNTGELFF. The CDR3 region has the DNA TGTGCCCTCGAACGGGGATCGAACACCGGGGAGCTGTTTTTT.

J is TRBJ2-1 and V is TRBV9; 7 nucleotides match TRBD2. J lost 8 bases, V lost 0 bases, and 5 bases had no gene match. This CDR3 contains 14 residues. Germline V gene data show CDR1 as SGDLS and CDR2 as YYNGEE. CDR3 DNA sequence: TGTGCCAGCAGCGTAGAGGGAGGGGTCGATGAGCAGTTCTTC. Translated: CASSVEGGVDEQFF.

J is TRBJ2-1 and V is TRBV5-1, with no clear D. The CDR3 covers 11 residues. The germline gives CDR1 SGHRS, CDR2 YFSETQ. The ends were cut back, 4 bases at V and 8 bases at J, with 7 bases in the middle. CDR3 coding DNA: TGCGCCAGCAGCGTGCTTGATGAGCAGTTCTTC. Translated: CASSVLDEQFF.

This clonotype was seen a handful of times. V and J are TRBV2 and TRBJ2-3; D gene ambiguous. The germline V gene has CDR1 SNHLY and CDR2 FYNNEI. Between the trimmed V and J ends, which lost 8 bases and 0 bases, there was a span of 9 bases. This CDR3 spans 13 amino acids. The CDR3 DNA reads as TGTGCCAGCCACCCCCTAAGCACAGATACGCAGTATTTT. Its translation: CASHPLSTDTQYF.

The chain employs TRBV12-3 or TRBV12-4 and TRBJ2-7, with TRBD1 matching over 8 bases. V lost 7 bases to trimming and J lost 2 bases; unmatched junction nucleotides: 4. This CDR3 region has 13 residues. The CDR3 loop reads CASTGGGTYEQYF. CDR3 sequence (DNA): TGTGCCAGCACAGGGGGCGGTACCTACGAGCAGTACTTC.

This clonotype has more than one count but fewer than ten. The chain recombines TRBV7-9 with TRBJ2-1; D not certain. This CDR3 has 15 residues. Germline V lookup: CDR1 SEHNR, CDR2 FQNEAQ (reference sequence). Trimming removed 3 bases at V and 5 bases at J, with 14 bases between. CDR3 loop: CASSLPHGGHNEQFF. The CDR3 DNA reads TGTGCCAGCAGCTTGCCCCACGGCGGTCACAATGAGCAGTTCTTC.

The CDR3 protein is CAISEGWTDPDTQYF. Here the CDR3 DNA reads TGTGCCATCAGTGAAGGGTGGACAGATCCAGATACGCAGTATTTT. The chain uses TRBV10-3 and TRBJ2-3, with D possibly being TRBD1 (6 bases). Deletions cut 3 bases from V and 4 bases from J, with 14 bases between. CDR1 and CDR2 (germline): ENHRY, SYGVKD. The CDR3 has 15 residues.

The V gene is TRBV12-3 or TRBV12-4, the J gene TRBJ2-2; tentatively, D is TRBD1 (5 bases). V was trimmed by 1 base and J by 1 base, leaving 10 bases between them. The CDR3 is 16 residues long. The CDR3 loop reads CASSLEGALNTGELFF. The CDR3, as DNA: TGTGCCAGCAGTTTAGAAGGGGCGTTGAACACCGGGGAGCTGTTTTTT.